The entry that follows covers one T cell receptor beta chain sequence. Its antigen is undetermined. V lost 5 bases to trimming and J lost 5 bases, with 12 bases between them. The CDR3 runs 13 residues. Looked up from germline, CDR1 is SGHTA and CDR2 is FQGNSA. Produced via immunoSEQ multiplex PCR; TCRdb's table is partial and in-frame only. The sample has around 130,000 clones, 65% to 90% seen once. These data originate in a study of identifying expanded T cells in peripheral blood. Study-level results: Across healthy donors, higher total template counts meant significantly greater approximately two-week count variance. Technical replicates showed about 1.1 changed clones; roughly two weeks approximately 16; four weeks 19.

Healthy donors had no documented immune events, such as infections, while sampled. This chain joins TRBV7-2 and TRBJ1-1; D unclear. This TCR came from a person aged 18-69 years in good health. Sequencing input: blood. CDR3 in DNA: TGTGCCAGCAGCCCCGGTTTTCGGACTGAAGCTTTCTTT. Protein product: CASSPGFRTEAFF.